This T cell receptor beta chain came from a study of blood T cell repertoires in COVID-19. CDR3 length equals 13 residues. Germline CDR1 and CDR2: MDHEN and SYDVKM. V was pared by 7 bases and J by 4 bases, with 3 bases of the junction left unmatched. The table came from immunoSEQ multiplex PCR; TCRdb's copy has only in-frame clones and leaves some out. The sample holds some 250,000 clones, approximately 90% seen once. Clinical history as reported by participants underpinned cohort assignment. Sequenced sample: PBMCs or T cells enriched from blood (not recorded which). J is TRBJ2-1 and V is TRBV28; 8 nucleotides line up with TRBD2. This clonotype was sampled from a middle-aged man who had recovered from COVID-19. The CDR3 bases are TGTGCCAGCACTAGCGGGTCGTACAATGAGCAGTTCTTC. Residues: CASTSGSYNEQFF.